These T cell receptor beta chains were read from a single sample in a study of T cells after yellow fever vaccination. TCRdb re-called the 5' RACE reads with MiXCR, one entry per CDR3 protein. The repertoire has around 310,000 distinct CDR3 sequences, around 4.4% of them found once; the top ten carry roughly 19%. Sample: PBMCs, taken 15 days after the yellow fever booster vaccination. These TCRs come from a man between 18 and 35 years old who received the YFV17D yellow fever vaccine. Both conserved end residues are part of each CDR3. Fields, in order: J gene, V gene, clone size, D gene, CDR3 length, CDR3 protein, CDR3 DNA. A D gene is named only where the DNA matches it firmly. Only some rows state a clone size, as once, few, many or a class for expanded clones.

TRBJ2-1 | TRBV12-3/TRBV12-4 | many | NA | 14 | CASSFPGEKDEQFF | TGTGCCAGCAGTTTTCCCGGGGAAAAGGATGAGCAGTTCTTC
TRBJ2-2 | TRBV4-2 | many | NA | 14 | CASSQDSRTGELFF | TGTGCCAGCAGCCAAGACAGCCGCACCGGGGAGCTGTTTTTT
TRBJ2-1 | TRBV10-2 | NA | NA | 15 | CASRGSGRSYNEQFF | TGCGCCAGCAGGGGGTCGGGGAGGTCCTACAATGAGCAGTTCTTC
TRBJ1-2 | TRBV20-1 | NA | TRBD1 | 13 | CSASQGIAYGYTF | TGCAGTGCTTCACAGGGGATAGCTTATGGCTACACCTTC
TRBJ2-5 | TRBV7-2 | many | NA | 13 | CASSLAHGETQYF | TGTGCCAGCAGCTTAGCGCATGGGGAGACCCAGTACTTC
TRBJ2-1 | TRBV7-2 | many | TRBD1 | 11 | CASDRDNEQFF | TGTGCCAGCGACAGGGACAATGAGCAGTTCTTC
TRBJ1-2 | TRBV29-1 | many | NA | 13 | CSAKKDEKYGYTF | TGCAGCGCGAAGAAGGACGAAAAGTATGGCTACACCTTC
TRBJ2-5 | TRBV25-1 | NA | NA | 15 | CASSEFEGNQETQYF | TGTGCCAGCAGTGAATTTGAGGGGAATCAAGAGACCCAGTACTTC
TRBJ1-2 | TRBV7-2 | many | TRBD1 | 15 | CASRYRQGANYGYTF | TGTGCCAGCAGGTACAGACAGGGAGCTAACTATGGCTACACCTTC
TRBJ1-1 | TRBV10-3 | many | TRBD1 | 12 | CAISETGLEAFF | TGTGCCATCAGCGAGACAGGGCTTGAAGCTTTCTTT
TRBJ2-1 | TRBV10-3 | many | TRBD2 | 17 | CAPSRGGGAKGHNEQFF | TGTGCCCCGAGCCGAGGCGGGGGGGCCAAAGGGCACAATGAGCAGTTCTTC
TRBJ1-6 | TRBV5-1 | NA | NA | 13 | CASERGDNSPLHF | TGCGCCAGCGAGAGGGGGGATAATTCACCCCTCCACTTT
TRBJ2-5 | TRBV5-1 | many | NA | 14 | CASSLEGGGKTQYF | TGCGCCAGCAGCTTGGAGGGGGGTGGCAAGACCCAGTACTTC